The 13 T cell receptor beta chains presented below share a single source sample, sequenced in a study of blood T cells in healthy people across ages. The second PCR ran roughly 6 to 11 cycles with a sample-barcoded 5' primer and J-beta primers. TCRdb re-called the 5' RACE reads with MiXCR, one entry per CDR3 protein. The sample records under 850,000 distinct CDR3 sequences, roughly 35% being singletons. The material sequenced was blood. The source of these receptors is a man aged 18 to 29 in good health.

In this sample, this clonotype turned up a few times. The chain has TRBV6-2 or TRBV6-3 and TRBJ2-7; D call uncertain. From germline, CDR1 is MNHEY and CDR2 SVGEGT. V gave up 9 bases and J gave up 0 bases, with 15 bases separating them. The CDR3 covers 14 residues. CDR3 amino acids: CASSGDQSSYEQYF. The CDR3 DNA reads as TGTGCCAGTTCCGGAGACCAGAGCTCCTACGAGCAGTACTTC.

This clonotype occurred many times. The V and J genes are TRBV5-1 and TRBJ1-2; the match to TRBD1 covers 9 bases. CDR3 size: 15 residues. Germline trimming cut 0 bases from V and 4 bases from J; bases unmatched to any gene: 4. CDR1 SGHRS and CDR2 YFSETQ come from the germline V gene. The CDR3 protein is CASSLGDRARYGYTF. CDR3 DNA sequence: TGCGCCAGCAGCTTGGGGGACAGGGCCCGCTATGGCTACACCTTC.

With regard to this clonotype: A much larger clone differs by one base, so this may be a read error. The CDR3 sequence: CSARDHRGAYDYTF. The CDR3, as DNA: TGCAGTGCTAGAGATCATCGGGGGGCCTATGACTACACCTTC. The rearrangement links TRBV20-1 to TRBJ1-2, with a weak D call TRBD1 (6 bases). Germline loops: CDR1 DFQATT, CDR2 SNEGSKA (reference sequence). This CDR3 is 14 amino acids long.

The chain links TRBV4-1 to TRBJ2-1; 9 nucleotides line up with TRBD1. In germline, CDR1 is MGHRA, CDR2 YSYEKL. J gave up 8 bases and V 3 bases, and 8 bases lay outside the gene matches. The length of the CDR3 is 15 residues. The CDR3 region is CASSHTDRGGDEQFF. The CDR3 DNA reads as TGCGCCAGCAGCCATACGGACAGGGGAGGTGATGAGCAGTTCTTC.

The V gene is TRBV11-2, the J gene TRBJ1-2; no clear D. The CDR3 extends over 13 amino acids. Deletions cut 0 bases from V and 5 bases from J, with 7 bases between. CDR1 and CDR2 from the germline V gene are SGHAT and FQNNGV. The CDR3 DNA reads as TGTGCCAGCAGCTTAGATCCCCGTTATGGCTACACCTTC. Protein sequence: CASSLDPRYGYTF.

The sample holds many counts of this clonotype. The chain employs TRBV7-2 and TRBJ2-3; a weak D match, TRBD2 (6 bases). Per germline, CDR1 SGHTA and CDR2 FQGNSA. Trimming pared 3 bases from V and 0 bases from J, leaving 10 bases between. The CDR3 sequence is 15 residues long. CDR3 region: CASSLWGTSTDTQYF. The CDR3 DNA reads as TGTGCCAGCAGCTTGTGGGGGACTAGCACAGATACGCAGTATTTT.

This clonotype showed up many times. This chain joins TRBV12-3 or TRBV12-4 and TRBJ2-1, with D perhaps matching TRBD2 (7 bases). The closer fit of TRBJ2-7 to the DNA end suggests the J call may be wrong. The CDR3 totals 15 residues. CDR3 sequence (DNA): TGTGCCAGCAGCTTGGGGGGGGGCGCCTACAATGAGCAGTACTTC. This encodes CASSLGGGAYNEQYF.

This clonotype was observed many times. J is TRBJ1-5 and V is TRBV12-3 or TRBV12-4; weak D call: TRBD1 (6 bases). This CDR3 has 14 amino acids. V was shortened by 0 bases and J by 4 bases, with 7 bases between the two germline ends. CDR3 sequence reads: CASSLADSNQPQHF. DNA of the CDR3: TGTGCCAGCAGTTTAGCGGACAGTAATCAGCCCCAGCATTTT.

The chain has TRBV2 and TRBJ1-5, with 7 bases fitting TRBD1. The V segment lost 4 bases and the J segment 2 bases; nucleotides outside the gene matches: 5. In germline, CDR1 is SNHLY, CDR2 FYNNEI. The CDR3 totals 15 residues. The CDR3 region is CASSVTGVGNQPQHF. Here the CDR3 DNA reads TGTGCCAGCAGTGTTACAGGGGTAGGCAATCAGCCCCAGCATTTT.

V and J are TRBV24-1 and TRBJ2-7; D is unresolved. Germline lookup yields CDR1 KGHDR and CDR2 SFDVKD. The CDR3 has 13 amino acids. V was cut by 2 bases and J by 7 bases, with 11 bases left in between. CDR3 coding DNA: TGTGCCACCAGTGATTCTGTGGCCCATGAGCAGTACTTC. This sequence encodes CATSDSVAHEQYF.

Comments on this clonotype: Its ends do not fully match the called genes, so a read error is possible. This chain links TRBV12-3 or TRBV12-4 with TRBJ1-6; 8 positions match TRBD1. The CDR3 loop spans 15 amino acids. CDR3 loop: CASSLMDRDNSPPHF. DNA of the CDR3: TGTGCCAGCAGTTTAATGGACAGGGATAATTCACCCCCCCACTTT.

A few counts support this clonotype. The J gene is TRBJ1-2, the V gene TRBV20-1, with TRBD1 as a possible D gene (5 bases). Germline lookup yields CDR1 DFQATT and CDR2 SNEGSKA (reference sequence). V was clipped by 5 bases and J by 1 base, with 8 bases between them. The CDR3 spans 12 residues. The CDR3 DNA sequence: TGCAGTGCTGTCGACAGTAACTATGGCTACACCTTC. This gives the protein CSAVDSNYGYTF.

This chain connects TRBV4-2 to TRBJ2-2; D not resolved. Germline V gives CDR1 LGHNA, CDR2 YNFKEQ. V was pared by 0 bases and J by 4 bases, with 9 bases between. The CDR3 is 15 amino acids. In nucleotides, the CDR3 is TGTGCCAGCAGCCAAGAATCACGGGCCACCGGGGAGCTGTTTTTT. Translated, it gives CASSQESRATGELFF.